The 6 T cell receptor beta chains below come from one sample, sequenced in a study of CXCR3-negative and CXCR3-positive naive CD8 T cells. Whole-study results and caveats: The TRB CDR3s that CXCR3-positive naive cells carried were more hydrophobic than those of CXCR3-negative naive cells.

Via 5' RACE with UMI labels, TRB cDNA libraries were prepared. Each CDR3 protein gets one entry in TCRdb, which reprocessed the 5' RACE reads and gives no DNA. The sample data list 150,000 to 160,000 distinct CDR3 sequences. The antigens of these receptors remain unknown. Sequencing was done on a sample of naive CXCR3+ CD8+ T cells from blood. Stated subset: CD45RO-CCR7+CD27+CD95- naive CD8+ T cells expressing CXCR3 (TNR3+). These receptors were taken from a human donor in good health. Some clones in this sample may be carry-over from other donors' samples.

The CDR3 here is CASSLSTGHEQFF. The chain carries TRBV27 and TRBJ2-1; TCRdb's assignment of TRBD1 cannot be checked, as there is no DNA. CDR3 length: 13 residues. Germline assignment: CDR1 MNHEY and CDR2 SMNVEV (reference sequence).

The chain employs TRBV5-1 and TRBJ1-2; TCRdb lists TRBD1, though no DNA is available to test this call. CDR3 length: 14 residues. From germline, CDR1 is SGHRS and CDR2 YFSETQ. CDR3 sequence: CASSPGTANYGYTF. Based on the CDR3 plus reference TRBV5-1 and TRBJ1-2, the full variable domain is KAGVTQTPRYLIKTRGQQVTLSCSPISGHRSVSWYQQTPGQGLQFLFEYFSETQRNKGNFPGRFSGRQFSNSRSEMNVSTLELGDSALYLCASSPGTANYGYTFGSGTRLTVV.

The chain uses TRBV29-1 and TRBJ2-1; the D call from TCRdb, TRBD2, cannot be confirmed without DNA. CDR3 length equals 19 residues. From germline, CDR1 is SQVTM and CDR2 ANQGSEA. The CDR3 sequence is CSVVGIPGLAGSSYNEQFF.

The chain joins TRBV7-2 to TRBJ1-2; the D gene TCRdb calls, TRBD1, cannot be checked with no DNA. The V gene's germline CDR1 is SGHTA and CDR2 FQGNSA. CDR3 size: 13 residues. CDR3 protein: CASSATEFYGYTF.

The chain combines TRBV28 with TRBJ2-3. The V gene's germline CDR1 is MDHEN and CDR2 SYDVKM. This CDR3 spans 13 amino acids. Here the CDR3 reads CASSFWGADTQYF.

This rearrangement joins TRBV12-3 or TRBV12-4 to TRBJ2-3; there is no DNA to check the TCRdb D call of TRBD2. The CDR3 is 17 amino acids. CDR3: CASSSPPLAGGTDTQYF.